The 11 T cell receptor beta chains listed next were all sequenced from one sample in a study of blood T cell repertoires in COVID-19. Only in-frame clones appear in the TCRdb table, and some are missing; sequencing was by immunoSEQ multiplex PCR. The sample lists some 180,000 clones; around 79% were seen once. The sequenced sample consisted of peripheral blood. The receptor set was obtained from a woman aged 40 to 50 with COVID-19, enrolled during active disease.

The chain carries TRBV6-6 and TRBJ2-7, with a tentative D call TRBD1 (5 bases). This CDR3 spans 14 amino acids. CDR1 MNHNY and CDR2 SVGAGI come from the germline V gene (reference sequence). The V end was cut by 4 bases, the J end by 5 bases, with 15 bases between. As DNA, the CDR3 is TGTGCCAGCAGTTCGTCAGGGCAGGGCCACGAGCAGTACTTC. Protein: CASSSSGQGHEQYF.

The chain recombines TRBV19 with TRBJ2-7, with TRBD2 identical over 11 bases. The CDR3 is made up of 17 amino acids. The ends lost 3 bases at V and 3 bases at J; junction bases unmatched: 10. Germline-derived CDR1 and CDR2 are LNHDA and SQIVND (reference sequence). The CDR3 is CASSIVTSGISNYEQYF. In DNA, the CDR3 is TGTGCCAGTAGTATCGTGACTAGCGGGATATCCAACTACGAGCAGTACTTC.

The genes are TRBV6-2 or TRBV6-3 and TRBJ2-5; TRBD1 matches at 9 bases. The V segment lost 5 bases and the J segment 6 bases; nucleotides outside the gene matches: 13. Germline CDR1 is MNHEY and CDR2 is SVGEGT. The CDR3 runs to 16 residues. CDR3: CASSPGFRDRAKTQYF. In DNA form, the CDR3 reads TGTGCCAGCAGTCCAGGTTTTAGGGACAGGGCAAAGACCCAGTACTTC.

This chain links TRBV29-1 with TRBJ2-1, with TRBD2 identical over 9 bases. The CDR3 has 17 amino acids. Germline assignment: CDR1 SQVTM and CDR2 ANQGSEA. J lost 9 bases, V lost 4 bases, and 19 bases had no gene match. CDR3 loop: CSVVPHFLWRGGVEQFF. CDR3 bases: TGCAGCGTTGTCCCCCATTTCCTTTGGCGGGGGGGTGTTGAGCAGTTCTTC.

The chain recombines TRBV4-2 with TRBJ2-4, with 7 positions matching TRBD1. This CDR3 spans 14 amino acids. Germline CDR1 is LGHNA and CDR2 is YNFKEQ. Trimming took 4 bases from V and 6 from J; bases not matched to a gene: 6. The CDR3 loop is CASSPLGQVNIQYF. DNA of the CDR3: TGTGCCAGCAGCCCCTTAGGACAGGTAAACATTCAGTACTTC.

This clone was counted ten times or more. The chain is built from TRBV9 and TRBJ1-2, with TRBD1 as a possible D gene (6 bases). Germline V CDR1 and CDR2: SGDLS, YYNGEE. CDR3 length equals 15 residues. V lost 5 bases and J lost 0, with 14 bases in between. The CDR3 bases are TGTGCCAGCAGTGGGCTAGGGGGAACTAACTATGGCTACACCTTC. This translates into CASSGLGGTNYGYTF.

As DNA, the CDR3 is TGCGCCAGCAGCCAAGATCTGAGCGGGGGGGCGGGAGAGACCCAGTACTTC. It is translated as CASSQDLSGGAGETQYF. V is TRBV4-3 and J is TRBJ2-5; TRBD2 aligns across 10 bases. With 0 bases clipped from V and 4 bases from J, the junction kept 8 bases outside the gene matches. CDR1 and CDR2 (germline): LGHNA, YSLEER. The CDR3 runs 17 residues.

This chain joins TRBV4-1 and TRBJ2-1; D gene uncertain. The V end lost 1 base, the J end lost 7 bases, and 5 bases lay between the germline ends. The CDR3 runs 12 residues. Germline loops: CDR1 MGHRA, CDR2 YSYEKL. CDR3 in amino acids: CASSQALNEQFF. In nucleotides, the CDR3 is TGCGCCAGCAGCCAAGCTTTGAATGAGCAGTTCTTC.

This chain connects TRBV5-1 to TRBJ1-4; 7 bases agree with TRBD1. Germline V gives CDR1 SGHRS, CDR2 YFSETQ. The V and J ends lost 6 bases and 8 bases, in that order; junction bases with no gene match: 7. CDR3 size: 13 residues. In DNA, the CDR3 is TGCGCCAGCAAAGGGACAGACGGGGAAAAACTGTTTTTT. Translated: CASKGTDGEKLFF.

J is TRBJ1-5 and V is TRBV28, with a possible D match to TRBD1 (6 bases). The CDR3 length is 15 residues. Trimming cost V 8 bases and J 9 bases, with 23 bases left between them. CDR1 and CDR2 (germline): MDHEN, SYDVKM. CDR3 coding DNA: TGTGCCAGCGGCTGGGGAATACAGGGCCATCGGCCCCAGCATTTT. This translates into CASGWGIQGHRPQHF.

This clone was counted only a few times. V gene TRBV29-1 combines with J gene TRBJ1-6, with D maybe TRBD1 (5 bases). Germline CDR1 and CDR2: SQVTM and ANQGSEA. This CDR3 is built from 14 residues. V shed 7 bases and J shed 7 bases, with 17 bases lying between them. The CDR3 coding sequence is TGCAGCGCTGGGGAAGGGGCGAGGAATTCACCCCTCCACTTT. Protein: CSAGEGARNSPLHF.